One sample yielded the 15 T cell receptor beta chains listed below, sequenced in a study of shared clonotypes between healthy human individuals. TCRdb's copy holds only in-frame clones and misses some; the assay was immunoSEQ multiplex PCR. The repertoire includes about half a million clones, approximately 80% of them detected once, and more than 10% sits in the top ten. Source material: PBMCs. Receptor source: a woman in her forties in good health. Some clones in this sample may be carry-over from other donors' samples.

The chain recombines TRBV5-5 with TRBJ2-3; 10 bases line up with TRBD2. Germline CDR1 SGHKS, CDR2 YYEKEE (reference sequence). The V gene end was trimmed by 0 bases and the J gene end by 4 bases; junction bases not matched to a gene: 5. The CDR3 loop spans 16 amino acids. CDR3 amino acids: CASSLGRLAGADTQYF. The CDR3 nucleotides are TGTGCCAGCAGCTTGGGTCGTCTAGCGGGAGCAGATACGCAGTATTTT.

This chain connects TRBV6-1 to TRBJ2-2; 9 bases are a match to TRBD1. With 5 bases clipped from V and 6 bases from J, the junction kept 4 bases outside the gene matches. Germline V gives CDR1 MNHNS, CDR2 SASEGT. CDR3 size: 14 residues. For the CDR3, the DNA is TGTGCCAGCAGTACGGGACAGGGAGCCGGGGAGCTGTTTTTT. Residues: CASSTGQGAGELFF.

J is TRBJ2-7 and V is TRBV18; the D gene is possibly TRBD1 (6 bases). The CDR3 sequence is 18 residues long. The germline V and J ends were trimmed by 3 bases and 2 bases, with 23 bases remaining between them. Looked up from germline, CDR1 is KGHSH and CDR2 is LQKENI. The CDR3 reads CASSPGSFLRTGTYEQYF. DNA for the CDR3: TGTGCCAGCTCACCGGGGTCCTTCTTACGAACAGGGACCTACGAGCAGTACTTC.

The CDR3 here is CASSLPAGRAGELFF. The CDR3 DNA is TGTGCCAGCAGCCTCCCGGCGGGAAGGGCCGGGGAGCTGTTTTTT. V and J are TRBV11-3 and TRBJ2-2; a possible D gene is TRBD2 (6 bases). Germline V lookup: CDR1 SGHNT, CDR2 YENEEA. The CDR3 loop spans 15 amino acids. Trimming took off 5 bases at V and 6 bases at J, with 16 bases between the two ends.

The chain links TRBV11-2 to TRBJ2-7, with 7 bases identical to TRBD2. The V gene's germline CDR1 is SGHAT and CDR2 FQNNGV. The CDR3 spans 15 residues. The ends lost 4 bases at V and 3 bases at J; junction bases unmatched: 9. DNA of the CDR3: TGTGCCAGCAGCTCTCCGGGACTACTGAACTACGAGCAGTACTTC. It is translated as CASSSPGLLNYEQYF.

The chain is built from TRBV10-1 and TRBJ2-1, with D maybe TRBD2 (5 bases). This CDR3 is 16 amino acids long. The germline CDR1 and CDR2 sequences are WNHNN and SYGVQD (reference sequence). Trimming took off 0 bases at V and 5 bases at J, with 14 bases between the two ends. This chain's CDR3 is CASSESGLISDNEQFF. Written as DNA, the CDR3 is TGCGCCAGCAGTGAGTCCGGACTTATAAGTGACAATGAGCAGTTCTTC.

The V call is TRBV7-2, the J call TRBJ2-7; D is uncertain. Trimming removed 4 bases at V and 2 bases at J, with 12 bases between. The CDR3 covers 14 residues. Germline CDR1 and CDR2: SGHTA and FQGNSA. The CDR3 here is CASSSKMGPYEQYF. For the CDR3, the DNA is TGTGCCAGCAGCTCTAAGATGGGCCCCTACGAGCAGTACTTC.

This clone was recorded only once. The V and J genes are TRBV7-6 and TRBJ2-1, with TRBD2 identical over 10 bases. Trimming cost V 1 base and J 4 bases; bases outside gene matches: 4. In germline, CDR1 is SGHVS, CDR2 FNYEAQ. The CDR3 runs 16 residues. The chain's CDR3 is CASSLVVAGGYNEQFF. The CDR3 region has the DNA TGTGCCAGCAGCTTAGTTGTAGCGGGAGGTTACAATGAGCAGTTCTTC.

This clone was counted once. The J gene is TRBJ1-1, the V gene TRBV9; maybe TRBD1 (6 bases). The CDR3 is made up of 14 amino acids. In germline, CDR1 is SGDLS, CDR2 YYNGEE. V lost 6 bases and J 3 bases, leaving 15 bases between the germline ends. CDR3 loop: CASTPTGLDTEAFF. The DNA of the CDR3 is TGTGCCAGCACCCCGACAGGACTAGACACTGAAGCTTTCTTT. The whole variable domain, filled in from reference TRBV9 and TRBJ1-1, reads DSGVTQTPKHLITATGQRVTLRCSPRSGDLSVYWYQQSLDQGLQFLIQYYNGEERAKGNILERFSAQQFPDLHSELNLSSLELGDSALYFCASTPTGLDTEAFFGQGTRLTVV.

J is TRBJ2-7 and V is TRBV4-2; 14 nucleotides agree with TRBD2. The V gene end was trimmed by 5 bases and the J gene end by 7 bases; junction bases not matched to a gene: 10. The CDR3 is 16 residues long. Germline CDR1 reads LGHNA; CDR2 reads YNFKEQ. The CDR3 DNA reads TGTGCCAGCAGCGTGGGACTAGCGGGAGTTGTAGGTGAGCAGTACTTC. It yields the protein CASSVGLAGVVGEQYF.

This clone was recorded only once. V gene TRBV30 combines with J gene TRBJ2-5, with 7 nucleotides matching TRBD1. The V and J ends lost 3 bases and 1 base, in that order; junction bases with no gene match: 5. From germline, CDR1 is GTSNPN and CDR2 SVGIG (reference sequence). This CDR3 comprises 14 residues. The CDR3 is CAWSLDRVQETQYF. CDR3 DNA sequence: TGTGCCTGGAGCCTCGACAGGGTCCAAGAGACCCAGTACTTC.

The rearrangement uses TRBV5-6 and TRBJ2-3; tentatively, D is TRBD1 (6 bases). The CDR3 contains 18 residues. From germline, CDR1 is SGHDT and CDR2 YYEEEE. Trimming removed 2 bases from V and 0 bases from J, with 19 bases in between. CDR3 sequence: CASSLSPGDIRSTDTQYF. CDR3 in DNA: TGTGCCAGCAGCTTATCTCCCGGGGACATCCGTAGCACAGATACGCAGTATTTT.

V gene TRBV9 combines with J gene TRBJ2-7; TRBD2 is a possible D gene (5 bases). There are 12 residues in the CDR3. Trimming stripped 0 bases from V and 9 bases from J, with 10 bases between. Germline V gene data show CDR1 as SGDLS and CDR2 as YYNGEE. The CDR3 bases are TGTGCCAGCAGCGTAGCCCCGGGATGGCAGTACTTC. Translating gives CASSVAPGWQYF.

This clone was observed a few times. This chain joins TRBV7-2 and TRBJ1-5, with D possibly being TRBD1 (6 bases). The CDR3 runs to 16 residues. Trimming pared 3 bases from V and 5 bases from J, leaving 17 bases between. Germline CDR1 SGHTA, CDR2 FQGNSA. The CDR3, as DNA: TGTGCCAGCAGCTTTGGGGGGCAAGGAGGTGATCAGCCCCAGCATTTT. Amino acid sequence: CASSFGGQGGDQPQHF.

A single count supports this clone. V and J are TRBV4-2 and TRBJ2-7, with 7 bases matching TRBD1. Per the germline V gene, CDR1 is LGHNA and CDR2 is YNFKEQ. This CDR3 region has 14 residues. V gave up 0 bases and J gave up 6 bases; unmatched junction bases: 5. The CDR3 loop is CASSQEQGPSEQYF. CDR3 nucleotides: TGTGCCAGCAGCCAAGAACAGGGGCCCTCCGAGCAGTACTTC.